This T cell receptor (beta chain) comes out of a study of cytomegalovirus exposure and HLA in healthy donors. General study points: Looking again later, the authors saw that most CMV-associated TCR beta chains seemed HLA-restricted. A later analysis reportedly found fewer N-insertions in an Asian-associated ancestry cluster than the roughly 670-donor mean. The study listed about 150 cytomegalovirus-associated TCR beta chains.

As regards this clone: The antigen is not known.

Trimming removed 0 bases from V and 7 bases from J, with 13 bases in between. CDR1 is SGHRS and CDR2 is YFSETQ in the germline V gene. The CDR3 covers 15 residues. The PCR had 60 Vbeta and 13 Jbeta primers. Produced via immunoSEQ multiplex PCR; TCRdb's table is partial and in-frame only. The repertoire holds over 130,000 clones, with 88% as singletons. The sequence was collected from a woman aged 40 to 50 in good health and CMV-seronegative. This chain joins TRBV5-1 and TRBJ2-2; D is possibly TRBD2 (5 bases). Sequenced sample: PBMCs. DNA for the CDR3: TGCGCCAGCAGCTTGGATCGGGGAGCCGGCGGGGAGCTGTTTTTT. Translated, it gives CASSLDRGAGGELFF.